The next 19 T cell receptor beta chains were all read from a single sample in a study of glioma-infiltrating T cells after dendritic cell vaccination. Measured with immunoSEQ multiplex PCR; TCRdb has only the in-frame clones, and not every one. The table shows some 100,000 clones, with around 80% occurring only once. Sequencing was performed on blood, taken before dendritic cell vaccination. The receptors here all came from a human donor with glioblastoma.

This clone occurred once. The V and J genes are TRBV7-9 and TRBJ1-1; the match to TRBD1 covers 7 bases. The CDR3 totals 14 residues. Germline CDR1 reads SEHNR; CDR2 reads FQNEAQ (reference sequence). The ends lost 5 bases at V and 0 bases at J; junction bases unmatched: 3. The CDR3 DNA follows: TGTGCCAGCAGCCGAGGGGGCATGAACACTGAAGCTTTCTTT. This gives the protein CASSRGGMNTEAFF.

The J gene is TRBJ1-5, the V gene TRBV6-5; 7 nucleotides line up with TRBD1. The CDR3 extends over 15 amino acids. The V gene end was trimmed by 6 bases and the J gene end by 1 base; junction bases not matched to a gene: 6. Germline V gene sequence: CDR1 MNHEY, CDR2 SVGAGI. The CDR3 nucleotides are TGTGCCAGCAGGAGACAGGGCGTGAGCAATCAGCCCCAGCATTTT. Amino acids: CASRRQGVSNQPQHF.

The chain employs TRBV6-1 and TRBJ2-3; D uncertain. With 2 bases removed from V and 3 bases from J, the gap between germline ends came to 9 bases. Germline V gives CDR1 MNHNS, CDR2 SASEGT. The CDR3 length is 14 residues. In DNA form, the CDR3 reads TGTGCCAGCAGTGAATGGCGACAAACAGATACGCAGTATTTT. Translating it yields CASSEWRQTDTQYF.

The V gene is TRBV5-1, the J gene TRBJ2-5; TRBD2 matches at 7 bases. The J call is in doubt because the DNA end fits TRBJ2-7 better. The CDR3 runs 16 residues. Germline V lookup: CDR1 SGHRS, CDR2 YFSETQ. CDR3 region: CASSLGSGTAFGEQYF. CDR3 nucleotides: TGCGCCAGCAGCTTGGGAAGCGGGACGGCTTTCGGCGAGCAGTACTTC.

This chain uses TRBV10-1 with TRBJ2-3; D possibly corresponds to TRBD2 (6 bases). This CDR3 contains 15 residues. In germline, CDR1 is WNHNN, CDR2 SYGVQD (reference sequence). V lost 4 bases and J 2 bases, leaving 13 bases between the germline ends. CDR3 loop: CASSVCGTPTDTQYF. CDR3 DNA: TGCGCCAGCAGTGTTTGCGGGACTCCCACAGATACGCAGTATTTT.

This chain uses TRBV7-9 with TRBJ2-2; possibly TRBD1 for D (6 bases). Germline assignment: CDR1 SEHNR and CDR2 FQNEAQ (reference sequence). The germline V and J ends were trimmed by 2 bases and 7 bases, with 17 bases remaining between them. This CDR3 has 16 amino acids. CDR3 residues: CASSLLSARGGGELFF. CDR3 DNA: TGTGCCAGCAGCTTACTCAGCGCCCGAGGGGGCGGGGAGCTGTTTTTT.

The chain is built from TRBV29-1 and TRBJ2-7; D uncertain. CDR1 is SQVTM and CDR2 is ANQGSEA in the germline V gene. The length of the CDR3 is 12 residues. Trimming cost V 2 bases and J 0 bases, with 5 bases left between them. CDR3 in amino acids: CSVEYGSYEQYF. DNA of the CDR3: TGCAGCGTTGAATACGGCTCCTACGAGCAGTACTTC.

A single count supports this clone. The CDR3 DNA is TGCGCCAGCAGCTTGGAATTCTCTTTTAACTATGGCTACACCTTC. It is translated as CASSLEFSFNYGYTF. J is TRBJ1-2 and V is TRBV5-1; no clear D. V was pared by 0 bases and J by 1 base, with 10 bases between. Germline lookup yields CDR1 SGHRS and CDR2 YFSETQ. The CDR3 length is 15 residues.

CDR3 amino acids: CASSLFQGTGRGELFF. CDR3 sequence (DNA): TGTGCCAGCAGCTTATTCCAGGGGACAGGTCGGGGGGAGCTGTTTTTT. The V gene is TRBV7-3, the J gene TRBJ2-2; TRBD1 agrees at 8 bases. V was clipped by 2 bases and J by 8 bases; unmatched bases: 10. There are 16 residues in the CDR3. Germline CDR1 SGHTA, CDR2 FQGTGA.

This clone was found a few times. This chain links TRBV18 with TRBJ1-4, with TRBD1 identical over 8 bases. The trim removed 3 bases at V and 8 bases at J, leaving 5 bases unmatched. The CDR3 runs 14 residues. The germline CDR1 and CDR2 sequences are KGHSH and LQKENI. The CDR3: CASSPDRVGEKLFF. In DNA, the CDR3 is TGTGCCAGCTCACCGGACAGGGTTGGAGAAAAACTGTTTTTT. Full variable domain (missing parts from reference TRBV18 and TRBJ1-4): NAGVMQNPRHLVRRRGQEARLRCSPMKGHSHVYWYRQLPEEGLKFMVYLQKENIIDESGMPKERFSAEFPKEGPSILRIQQVVRGDSAAYFCASSPDRVGEKLFFGSGTQLSVL.

V and J are TRBV27 and TRBJ2-3, with D possibly being TRBD2 (6 bases). CDR3 length: 15 amino acids. Germline V gene data show CDR1 as MNHEY and CDR2 as SMNVEV (reference sequence). The ends were cut back, 1 base at V and 1 base at J, with 9 bases in the middle. In DNA, the CDR3 is TGTGCCAGCAGTTTATTGGGGGGTCGCACAGATACGCAGTATTTT. Translating gives CASSLLGGRTDTQYF.

This clone is a singleton in its sample. This chain joins TRBV30 and TRBJ1-3, with D unresolved. V was shortened by 2 bases and J by 0 bases, with 5 bases between the two germline ends. Looked up from germline, CDR1 is GTSNPN and CDR2 is SVGIG (reference sequence). The CDR3 is made up of 13 amino acids. CDR3 protein: CAWSPSSGNTIYF. CDR3 coding DNA: TGTGCCTGGAGTCCGAGCTCTGGAAACACCATATATTTT.

This clone appeared a few times. The V gene is TRBV4-2, the J gene TRBJ2-5; 8 bases match TRBD2. Germline CDR1 reads LGHNA; CDR2 reads YNFKEQ. CDR3 length: 18 residues. After removal of 0 bases from V and 5 bases from J, the junction contained 14 bases not matched to a gene. The DNA of the CDR3 is TGTGCCAGCAGCCAAGATAGGGGAGGGACGGGGGGGCTGGAGACCCAGTACTTC. Its translation: CASSQDRGGTGGLETQYF.

The chain recombines TRBV5-1 with TRBJ2-1, with TRBD2 as a possible D gene (6 bases). Germline CDR1 is SGHRS and CDR2 is YFSETQ. The CDR3 is 14 amino acids. Trimming stripped 2 bases from V and 3 bases from J, with 9 bases between. CDR3: CASSFRGNYNEQFF. In nucleotides, the CDR3 is TGCGCCAGCAGCTTTCGGGGGAACTACAATGAGCAGTTCTTC.

The V call is TRBV5-5, the J call TRBJ1-1; a possible D gene is TRBD1 (5 bases). Germline V gives CDR1 SGHKS, CDR2 YYEKEE (reference sequence). The CDR3 contains 16 residues. V shed 4 bases and J shed 0 bases, with 16 bases lying between them. In nucleotides, the CDR3 is TGTGCCAGCAGCGACGGGCGGCGGGGGTTGAACACTGAAGCTTTCTTT. The encoded protein is CASSDGRRGLNTEAFF.

The chain is built from TRBV2 and TRBJ2-7, with D unresolved. Trimming took off 5 bases at V and 3 bases at J, with 11 bases between the two ends. Germline loops: CDR1 SNHLY, CDR2 FYNNEI. The CDR3 runs 13 residues. DNA for the CDR3: TGTGCCAGCAGTCTCCTTTCCGGCTACGAGCAGTACTTC. It yields the protein CASSLLSGYEQYF.

This chain links TRBV5-6 with TRBJ1-1; the D is unclear. The CDR3 has 15 amino acids. With 4 bases removed from V and 3 bases from J, the gap between germline ends came to 16 bases. CDR1 is SGHDT, CDR2 YYEEEE, per germline. Here the CDR3 DNA reads TGTGCCAGCAGCCCGATAAACTGGGAGGACACTGAAGCTTTCTTT. Translating gives CASSPINWEDTEAFF. Full variable domain (outside the CDR3, taken from reference TRBV5-6 and TRBJ1-1): DAGVTQSPTHLIKTRGQQVTLRCSPKSGHDTVSWYQQALGQGPQFIFQYYEEEERQRGNFPDRFSGHQFPNYSSELNVNALLLGDSALYLCASSPINWEDTEAFFGQGTRLTVV.

Comments on this clone: The junction shows a germline mismatch at one end, possibly a read error. The gene calls are TRBV10-3 and TRBJ2-1; perhaps TRBD1 as D (5 bases). This CDR3 has 14 residues. Looked up from germline, CDR1 is ENHRY and CDR2 is SYGVKD. CDR3: CATSLGQGINEPFF. CDR3 nucleotide sequence: TGTGCCACCTCTCTAGGGCAGGGCATTAATGAGCCGTTCTTC.

CDR3 in amino acids: CAISEEGVGANVLTF. CDR3 DNA: TGTGCCATCAGTGAGGAAGGGGTTGGGGCCAACGTCCTGACTTTC. The V and J genes are TRBV10-3 and TRBJ2-6, with D tentatively TRBD1 (5 bases). The V and J ends lost 2 bases and 3 bases respectively, with 8 bases between them. CDR1 is ENHRY, CDR2 SYGVKD, per germline. The CDR3 totals 15 residues.